The clone carrying this TCR beta chain was counted at least ten times. Antigen unknown. The CDR3 loop spans 16 amino acids. Germline assignment: CDR1 MNHEY and CDR2 SVGAGI. Unmatched junction bases numbered 7, after V lost 5 bases and J lost 4 bases. This sample is part of a study of spatial heterogeneity in lung cancer. Overall study context: Alpha-chain sequences were detected in numbers that were consistently lower than beta-chain sequences. Broader study findings: Compared with follow-up, resection was when ubiquitous expanded tumor TCRs appeared in blood more.

Via MiXCR, TCRdb re-called the 5' RACE reads, giving one row per CDR3 protein. The sample contains about 23,000 distinct CDR3 sequences, about 4.4% of which appear only once. Described time point: sample taken at primary tumor resection. Around 68 TRACERx patients with early, untreated non-small cell lung cancer donated samples. Whole RNA obtained from tumor, nontumor lung or frozen PBMC underwent sequencing without sorting. Here the sequenced sample was PBMCs, taken at surgery. The sequence derives from a male donor with early-stage non-small cell lung cancer. The chain employs TRBV6-5 and TRBJ2-5; TRBD2 agrees at 13 bases. In DNA, the CDR3 is TGTGCCAGCAGTCACCGGACTAGCGGGGGACGAGAGACCCAGTACTTC. Protein: CASSHRTSGGRETQYF.